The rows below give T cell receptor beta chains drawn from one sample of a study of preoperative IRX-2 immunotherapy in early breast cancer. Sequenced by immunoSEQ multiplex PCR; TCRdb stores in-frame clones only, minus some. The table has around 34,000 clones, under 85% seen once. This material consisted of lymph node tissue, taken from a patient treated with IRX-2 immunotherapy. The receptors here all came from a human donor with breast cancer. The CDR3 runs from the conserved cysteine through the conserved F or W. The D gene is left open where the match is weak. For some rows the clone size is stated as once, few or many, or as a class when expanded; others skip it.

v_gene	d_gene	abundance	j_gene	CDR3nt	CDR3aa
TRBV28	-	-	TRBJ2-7	TGTGCCAGCAGTTTCTCGGGCGACTTAGCCTACGAGCAGTACTTC	CASSFSGDLAYEQYF
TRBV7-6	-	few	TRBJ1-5	TGTGCCAGCAGCTTACTGGCAGGGGGCAATCAGCCCCAGCATTTT	CASSLLAGGNQPQHF
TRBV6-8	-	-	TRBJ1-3	TGTGCCAGCAGTTTCTCGCAGGGAGGGGGAAACACCATATATTTT	CASSFSQGGGNTIYF
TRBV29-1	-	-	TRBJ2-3	TGCAGCGTGCCTAGACAGCGCACAGATACGCAGTATTTT	CSVPRQRTDTQYF
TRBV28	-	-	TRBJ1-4	TGTGCCAGCATGTCCCACGGAGGAGAAAAACTGTTTTTT	CASMSHGGEKLFF
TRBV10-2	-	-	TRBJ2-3	TGCGCCATCAAACCCCAGGGGAGCCCAGATACGCAGTATTTT	CAIKPQGSPDTQYF
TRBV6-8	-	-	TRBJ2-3	TGTGCCAGCAGTGTAGGGACCACTACTTCAGATACGCAGTATTTT	CASSVGTTTSDTQYF
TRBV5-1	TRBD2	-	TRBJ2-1	TGCGCCAGCAGCTTGGGACTAGCGGGAGTCAATGAGCAGTTCTTC	CASSLGLAGVNEQFF
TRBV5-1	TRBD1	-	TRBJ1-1	TGCGCCAGCTTGGAAGGGGGCGCCAACACTGAAGCTTTCTTT	CASLEGGANTEAFF
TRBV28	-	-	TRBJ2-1	TGTGCCACAGTCAAGATGGGGGGCCCCTACAATGAGCAGTTCTTC	CATVKMGGPYNEQFF
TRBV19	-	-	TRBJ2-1	TGTGCCAGTAGTATCCGCAATGAGCAGTTCTTC	CASSIRNEQFF